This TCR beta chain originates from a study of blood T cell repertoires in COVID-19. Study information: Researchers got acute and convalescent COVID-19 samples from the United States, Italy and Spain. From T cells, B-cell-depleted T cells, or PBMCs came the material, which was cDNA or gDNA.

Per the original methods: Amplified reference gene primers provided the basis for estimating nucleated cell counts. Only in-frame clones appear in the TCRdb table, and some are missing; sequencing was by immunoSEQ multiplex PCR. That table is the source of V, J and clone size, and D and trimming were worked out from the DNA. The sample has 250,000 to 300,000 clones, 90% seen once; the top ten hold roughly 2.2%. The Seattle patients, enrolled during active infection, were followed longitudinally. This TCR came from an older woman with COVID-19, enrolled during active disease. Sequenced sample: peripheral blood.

This CDR3 is CASSSGAGTDTQYF. As DNA, the CDR3 is TGTGCCAGCAGTTCAGGGGCCGGCACAGATACGCAGTATTTT. J is TRBJ2-3 and V is TRBV27; D is perhaps TRBD1 (6 bases). Between the trimmed V and J ends, which lost 4 bases and 1 base, there was a span of 9 bases. CDR3 size: 14 residues. Germline V gene lookup returns CDR1 MNHEY and CDR2 SMNVEV (reference sequence).